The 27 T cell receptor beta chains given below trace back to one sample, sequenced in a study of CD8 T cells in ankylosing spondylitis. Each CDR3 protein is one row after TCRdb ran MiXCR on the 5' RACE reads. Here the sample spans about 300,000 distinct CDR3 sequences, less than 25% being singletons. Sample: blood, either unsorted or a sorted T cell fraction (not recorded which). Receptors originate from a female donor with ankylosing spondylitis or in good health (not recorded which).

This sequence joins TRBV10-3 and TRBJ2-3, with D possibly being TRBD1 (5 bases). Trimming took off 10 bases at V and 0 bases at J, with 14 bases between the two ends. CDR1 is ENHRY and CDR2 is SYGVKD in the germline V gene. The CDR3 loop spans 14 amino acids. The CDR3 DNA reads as TGTGCCACCGTAGGGGATATAAGCACAGATACGCAGTATTTT. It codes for CATVGDISTDTQYF.

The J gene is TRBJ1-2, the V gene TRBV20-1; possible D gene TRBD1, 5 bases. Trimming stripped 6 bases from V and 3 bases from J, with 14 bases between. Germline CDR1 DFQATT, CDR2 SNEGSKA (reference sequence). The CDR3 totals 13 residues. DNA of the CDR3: TGCAGTGCACTTCCGGGGGGAGACTATGGCTACACCTTC. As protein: CSALPGGDYGYTF.

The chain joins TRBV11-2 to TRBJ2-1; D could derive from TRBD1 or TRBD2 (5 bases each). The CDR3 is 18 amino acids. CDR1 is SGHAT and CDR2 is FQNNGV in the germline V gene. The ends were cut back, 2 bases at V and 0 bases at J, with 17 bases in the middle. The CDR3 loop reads CASSLRGPGSVSYNEQFF. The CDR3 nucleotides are TGTGCCAGCAGCTTACGGGGCCCTGGGAGCGTCTCCTACAATGAGCAGTTCTTC.

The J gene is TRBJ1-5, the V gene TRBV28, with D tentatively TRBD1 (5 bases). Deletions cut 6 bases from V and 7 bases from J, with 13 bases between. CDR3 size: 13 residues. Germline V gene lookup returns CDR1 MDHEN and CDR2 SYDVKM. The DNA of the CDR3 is TGTGCCAGCAGCCCCCCCAGGGAACAGCCCCAGCATTTT. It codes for CASSPPREQPQHF.

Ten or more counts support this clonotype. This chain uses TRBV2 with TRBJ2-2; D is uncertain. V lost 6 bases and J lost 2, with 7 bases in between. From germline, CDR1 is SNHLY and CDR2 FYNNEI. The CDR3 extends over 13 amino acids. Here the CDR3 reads CASRAVNTGELFF. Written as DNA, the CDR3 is TGTGCCAGCAGGGCAGTTAACACCGGGGAGCTGTTTTTT.

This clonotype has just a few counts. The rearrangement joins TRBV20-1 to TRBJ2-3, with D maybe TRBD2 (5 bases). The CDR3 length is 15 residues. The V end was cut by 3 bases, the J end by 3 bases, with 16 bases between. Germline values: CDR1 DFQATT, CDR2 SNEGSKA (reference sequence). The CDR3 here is CSARRRAWGTDTQYF. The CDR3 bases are TGCAGTGCTAGGCGGCGGGCGTGGGGTACAGATACGCAGTATTTT.

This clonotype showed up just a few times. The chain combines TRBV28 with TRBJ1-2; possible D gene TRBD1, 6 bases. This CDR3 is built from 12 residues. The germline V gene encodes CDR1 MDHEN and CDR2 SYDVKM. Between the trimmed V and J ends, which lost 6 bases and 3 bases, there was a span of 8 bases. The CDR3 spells CASRTGYYGYTF. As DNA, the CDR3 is TGTGCCAGCAGAACAGGGTACTATGGCTACACCTTC.

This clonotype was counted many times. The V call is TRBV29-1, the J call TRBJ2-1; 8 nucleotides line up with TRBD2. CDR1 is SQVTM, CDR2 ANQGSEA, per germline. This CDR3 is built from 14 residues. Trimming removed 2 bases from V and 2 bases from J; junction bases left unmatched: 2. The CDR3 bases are TGCAGCGTTGAATTCGGGAGGGCCTACAATGAGCAGTTCTTC. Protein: CSVEFGRAYNEQFF.

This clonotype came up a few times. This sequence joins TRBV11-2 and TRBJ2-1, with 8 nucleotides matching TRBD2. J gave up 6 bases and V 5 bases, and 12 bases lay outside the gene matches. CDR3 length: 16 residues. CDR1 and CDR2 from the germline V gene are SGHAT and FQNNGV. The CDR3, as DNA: TGTGCCAGCAGCCGCGCAGCGGGAGAAGTCGGCAATGAGCAGTTCTTC. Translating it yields CASSRAAGEVGNEQFF. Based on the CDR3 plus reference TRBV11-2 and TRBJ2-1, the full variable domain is EAGVAQSPRYKIIEKRQSVAFWCNPISGHATLYWYQQILGQGPKLLIQFQNNGVVDDSQLPKDRFSAERLKGVDSTLKIQPAKLEDSAVYLCASSRAAGEVGNEQFFGPGTRLTVL.

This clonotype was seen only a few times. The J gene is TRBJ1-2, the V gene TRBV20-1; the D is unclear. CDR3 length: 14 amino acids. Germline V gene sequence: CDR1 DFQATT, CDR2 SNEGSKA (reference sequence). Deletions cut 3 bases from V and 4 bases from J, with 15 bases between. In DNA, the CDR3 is TGCAGTGCTAGGTACACGGTGCTAGGCTATGGCTACACCTTC. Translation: CSARYTVLGYGYTF.

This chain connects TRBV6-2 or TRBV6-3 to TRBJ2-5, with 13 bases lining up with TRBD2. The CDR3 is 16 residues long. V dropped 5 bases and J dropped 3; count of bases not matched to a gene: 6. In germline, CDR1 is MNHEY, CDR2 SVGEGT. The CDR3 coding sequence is TGTGCCAGCAGTCCTCACGGACTAGCGGGAGAAGAGACCCAGTACTTC. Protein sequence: CASSPHGLAGEETQYF.

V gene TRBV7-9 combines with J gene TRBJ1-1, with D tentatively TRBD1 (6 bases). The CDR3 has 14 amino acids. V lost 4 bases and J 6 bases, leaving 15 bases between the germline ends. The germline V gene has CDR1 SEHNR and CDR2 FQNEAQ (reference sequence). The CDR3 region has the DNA TGTGCCAGCAGCTCCGGACAGATTAACGCTGAAGCTTTCTTT. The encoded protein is CASSSGQINAEAFF.

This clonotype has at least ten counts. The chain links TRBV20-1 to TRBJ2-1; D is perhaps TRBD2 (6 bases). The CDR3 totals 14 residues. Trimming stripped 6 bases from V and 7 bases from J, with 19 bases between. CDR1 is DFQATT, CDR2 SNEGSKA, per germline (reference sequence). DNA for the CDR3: TGCAGTGCGACAAACGACGGGAGTTTGAATGAGCAGTTCTTC. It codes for CSATNDGSLNEQFF.

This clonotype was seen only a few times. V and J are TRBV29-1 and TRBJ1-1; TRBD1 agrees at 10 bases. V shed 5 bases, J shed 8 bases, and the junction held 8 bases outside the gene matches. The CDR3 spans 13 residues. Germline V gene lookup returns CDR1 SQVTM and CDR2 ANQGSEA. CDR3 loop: CSVRQGAYWEAFF. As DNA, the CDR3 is TGCAGCGTTAGACAGGGGGCTTACTGGGAAGCTTTCTTT.

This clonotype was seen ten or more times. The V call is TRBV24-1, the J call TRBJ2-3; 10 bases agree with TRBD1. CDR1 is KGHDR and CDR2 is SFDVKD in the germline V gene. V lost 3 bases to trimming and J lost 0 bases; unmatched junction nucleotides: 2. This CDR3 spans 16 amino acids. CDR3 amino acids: CATSDDRGLSTDTQYF. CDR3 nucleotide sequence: TGTGCCACCAGTGATGACAGGGGGCTAAGCACAGATACGCAGTATTTT.

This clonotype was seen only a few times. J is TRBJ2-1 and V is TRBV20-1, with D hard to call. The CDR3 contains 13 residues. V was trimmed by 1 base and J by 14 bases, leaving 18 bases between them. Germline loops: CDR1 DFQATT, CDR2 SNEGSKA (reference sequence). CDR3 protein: CSARGGIHNAKFF. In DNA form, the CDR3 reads TGCAGTGCTAGAGGTGGGATACACAATGCAAAGTTCTTC.

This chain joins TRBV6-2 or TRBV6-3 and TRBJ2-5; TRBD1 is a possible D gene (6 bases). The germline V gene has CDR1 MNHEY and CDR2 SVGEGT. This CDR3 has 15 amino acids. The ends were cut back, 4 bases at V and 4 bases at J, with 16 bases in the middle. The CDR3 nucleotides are TGTGCCAGCAGTTCCCCGGACAGCTTGAGAGAGACCCAGTACTTC. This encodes CASSSPDSLRETQYF.

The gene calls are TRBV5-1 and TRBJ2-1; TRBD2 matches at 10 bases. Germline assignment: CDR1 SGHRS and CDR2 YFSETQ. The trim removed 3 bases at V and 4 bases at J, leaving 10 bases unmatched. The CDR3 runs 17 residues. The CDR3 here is CASSSQPSGRGYNEQFF. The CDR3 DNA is TGCGCCAGCAGCTCCCAACCGAGCGGGAGGGGTTACAATGAGCAGTTCTTC. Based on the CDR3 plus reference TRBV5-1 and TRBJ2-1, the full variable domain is KAGVTQTPRYLIKTRGQQVTLSCSPISGHRSVSWYQQTPGQGLQFLFEYFSETQRNKGNFPGRFSGRQFSNSRSEMNVSTLELGDSALYLCASSSQPSGRGYNEQFFGPGTRLTVL.

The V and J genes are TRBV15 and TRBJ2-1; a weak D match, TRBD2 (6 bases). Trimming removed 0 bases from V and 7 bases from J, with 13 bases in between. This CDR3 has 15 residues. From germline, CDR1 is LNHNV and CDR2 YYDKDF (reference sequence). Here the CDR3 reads CATSRDGPGVNEQFF. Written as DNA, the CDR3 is TGTGCCACCAGCAGAGATGGGCCGGGAGTGAATGAGCAGTTCTTC. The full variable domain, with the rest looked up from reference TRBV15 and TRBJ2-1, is DAMVIQNPRYQVTQFGKPVTLSCSQTLNHNVMYWYQQKSSQAPKLLFHYYDKDFNNEADTPDNFQSRRPNTSFCFLDIRSPGLGDTAMYLCATSRDGPGVNEQFFGPGTRLTVL.

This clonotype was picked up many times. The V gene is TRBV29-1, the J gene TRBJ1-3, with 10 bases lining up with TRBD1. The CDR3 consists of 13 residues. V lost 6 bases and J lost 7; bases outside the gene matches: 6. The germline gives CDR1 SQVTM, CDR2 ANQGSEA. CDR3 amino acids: CSVMGQGFNTIYF. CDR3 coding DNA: TGCAGCGTGATGGGACAGGGGTTCAACACCATATATTTT.

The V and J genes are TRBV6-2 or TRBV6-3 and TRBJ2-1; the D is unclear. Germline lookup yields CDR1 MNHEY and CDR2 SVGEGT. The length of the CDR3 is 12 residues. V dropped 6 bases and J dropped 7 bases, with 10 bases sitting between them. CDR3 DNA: TGTGCCAGCAGCCGGAACGTGAATGAGCAGTTCTTC. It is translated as CASSRNVNEQFF.

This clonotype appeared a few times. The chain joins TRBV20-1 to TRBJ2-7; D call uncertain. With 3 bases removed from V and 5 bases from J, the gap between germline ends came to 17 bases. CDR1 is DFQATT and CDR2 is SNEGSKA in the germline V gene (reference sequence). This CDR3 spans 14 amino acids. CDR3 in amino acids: CSASAMELAHEQYF. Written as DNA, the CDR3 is TGCAGTGCTAGCGCCATGGAGTTAGCCCACGAGCAGTACTTC.

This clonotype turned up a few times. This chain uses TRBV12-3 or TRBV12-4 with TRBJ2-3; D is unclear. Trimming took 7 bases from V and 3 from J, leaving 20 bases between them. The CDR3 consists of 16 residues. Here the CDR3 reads CASTPTGWRRTDTQYF. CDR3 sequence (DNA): TGTGCCAGCACCCCCACCGGATGGCGAAGGACAGATACGCAGTATTTT.

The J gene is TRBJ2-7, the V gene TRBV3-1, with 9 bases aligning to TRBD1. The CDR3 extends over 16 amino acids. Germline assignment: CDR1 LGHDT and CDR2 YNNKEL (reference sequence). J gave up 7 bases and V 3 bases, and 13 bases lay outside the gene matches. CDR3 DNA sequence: TGTGCCAGCAGCCAGAGACCGGGACAGGGTACGGGAGAGCAGTACTTC. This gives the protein CASSQRPGQGTGEQYF.

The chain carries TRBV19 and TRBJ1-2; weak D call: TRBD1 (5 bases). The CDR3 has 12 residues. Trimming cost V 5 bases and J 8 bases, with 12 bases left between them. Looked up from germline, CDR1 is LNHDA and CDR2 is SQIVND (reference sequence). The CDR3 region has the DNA TGTGCCAGTAGTGGGGACCCTTCCGGCTACACCTTC. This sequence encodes CASSGDPSGYTF.

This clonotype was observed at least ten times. The CDR3 is CSVVRGPYEQYF. In nucleotides, the CDR3 is TGCAGCGTCGTCCGGGGCCCCTACGAGCAGTACTTC. The V and J genes are TRBV29-1 and TRBJ2-7, with D possibly called TRBD1 or TRBD2 (5 bases each). The CDR3 is made up of 12 amino acids. The germline V gene has CDR1 SQVTM and CDR2 ANQGSEA. Trimming stripped 6 bases from V and 2 bases from J, with 11 bases between.

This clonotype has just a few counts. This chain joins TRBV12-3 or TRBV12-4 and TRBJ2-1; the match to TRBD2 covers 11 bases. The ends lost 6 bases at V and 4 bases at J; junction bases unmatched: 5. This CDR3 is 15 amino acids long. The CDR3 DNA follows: TGTGCCAGCAGGGCCGGGACTAGCGGTTACAATGAGCAGTTCTTC. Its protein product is CASRAGTSGYNEQFF.